Listed below are T cell receptor beta chains from one sample, sequenced in a study of blood T cell repertoires in COVID-19. The table came from immunoSEQ multiplex PCR; TCRdb's copy has only in-frame clones and leaves some out. The data show around 67,000 clones, approximately 80% seen once. The sequenced material came from peripheral blood. Every receptor here comes from a man of 80 years or more with active COVID-19. Each CDR3 is given without its conserved first and last residue. The D gene is left open where the match is weak.

TRBJ2-1	12	TRBD2	TRBV19	ASRTGTSGTNLI
TRBJ1-3	14	.	TRBV9	ASSVGPGNSGNTIY
TRBJ1-2	14	TRBD1	TRBV6-5	ASSWTVGQGIRGYT
TRBJ2-4	13	.	TRBV11-2	ASSSRGGDKNIQY
TRBJ2-7	14	TRBD1	TRBV19	ASSTRTGGTPYEQY
TRBJ2-3	11	TRBD2	TRBV5-1	ASKVRGADTQY
TRBJ1-1	11	.	TRBV10-3	AITAGLNTEAF
TRBJ1-2	11	.	TRBV19	ASSIRTTFGYT
TRBJ2-2	14	TRBD2	TRBV24-1	ATSDSSGSLRGELF
TRBJ1-5	12	TRBD1	TRBV19	ASSGDRSNQPQH
TRBJ2-7	12	.	TRBV6-6	ASSYSPGTPEQY
TRBJ2-1	13	TRBD2	TRBV15	ATSRTREGINEQF
TRBJ2-1	11	.	TRBV3-1/TRBV3-2	ASSQDFGSGQF
TRBJ2-1	17	TRBD2	TRBV5-1	ASSLDGLAGSVSYNEQF
TRBJ2-3	12	TRBD2	TRBV6-5	ASRERGGLYTQY
TRBJ1-5	17	TRBD1	TRBV18	ASSLTPGQGASINQPQH
TRBJ2-7	17	.	TRBV10-3	AISEGAGTNLKRSYEQY
TRBJ2-7	14	.	TRBV6-5	ASSYSGTLRSYEQY
TRBJ2-3	12	TRBD2	TRBV4-3	ASSLGTRSDTQY
TRBJ2-5	12	.	TRBV4-1	ASSQVDRRETQY
TRBJ2-7	11	.	TRBV2	ASSEGPQYEQY
TRBJ2-7	12	.	TRBV3-1/TRBV3-2	ASSPGSYLSEQY
TRBJ1-1	13	TRBD1	TRBV19	ASSIRGQGTNEAF
TRBJ2-2	13	TRBD2	TRBV7-9	ASSPSGGYTGELF
TRBJ1-2	11	TRBD1	TRBV19	ASSEGQPTGYT
TRBJ1-2	14	.	TRBV6-5	ASSYLRAGTNYGYT
TRBJ2-3	15	TRBD2	TRBV5-1	ASSPGTSGRVTDTQY
TRBJ2-1	14	TRBD2	TRBV4-3	ASSQKRGNTYNEQF
TRBJ1-5	11	.	TRBV19	ASSMNRNQPQH
TRBJ2-1	14	TRBD2	TRBV3-1/TRBV3-2	ASSQDKGGGGNEQF
TRBJ2-7	10	.	TRBV2	ASSPLAYEQY
TRBJ2-5	13	.	TRBV5-5	ASSLFPSAGETQY
TRBJ1-1	10	.	TRBV12-3/TRBV12-4	ASTKLFSEAF
TRBJ2-1	13	.	TRBV6-4	ASSESVGGAYEQF
TRBJ2-5	18	TRBD2	TRBV4-3	ASSRAIPGPGLGRWETQY
TRBJ2-1	13	TRBD1	TRBV3-1/TRBV3-2	ASSPGQGGNNEQF
TRBJ2-1	14	TRBD2	TRBV9	ASSAETSGYYNEQF
TRBJ1-1	11	.	TRBV2	ASKRQPNTEAF
TRBJ2-5	13	TRBD2	TRBV7-2	ASSGSGSGGKTQY
TRBJ2-7	13	TRBD1	TRBV6-5	ASSLGRTGFYEQY
TRBJ2-7	11	TRBD1	TRBV12-3/TRBV12-4	ASSPGQSYEQY
TRBJ2-1	9	.	TRBV7-2	ASSLNGEQF
TRBJ1-2	11	.	TRBV9	ASSDGQGYGYT
TRBJ2-3	15	.	TRBV7-9	ASSQGLAGKSTDTQY
TRBJ1-6	13	.	TRBV6-5	ASKTQGGGDSPLH
TRBJ1-1	14	TRBD1	TRBV5-1	ASSLMGQGGFTEAF
TRBJ1-1	13	.	TRBV28	ASSPWTRENTEAF
TRBJ1-4	13	.	TRBV19	ASSTLTATNEKLF
TRBJ1-4	14	TRBD1	TRBV15	ATSGGQGRIEEKLF
TRBJ2-5	13	.	TRBV4-3	ASSQEAQGGATQY
TRBJ2-1	14	.	TRBV28	ASSSTGVAGYNEQF
TRBJ2-7	11	.	TRBV27	ASSARQSYEQY
TRBJ2-3	14	.	TRBV6-2/TRBV6-3	ASSYRPGASTDTQY
TRBJ2-1	13	TRBD2	TRBV7-8	ASSLGLADYNEQF
TRBJ1-1	17	TRBD1	TRBV28	ASSTLILDRGHSVTEAF
TRBJ1-5	13	.	TRBV5-6	ASSRNRVTNQPQH
TRBJ2-6	16	TRBD1	TRBV6-2/TRBV6-3	ASSLGGQGRSGANVLT